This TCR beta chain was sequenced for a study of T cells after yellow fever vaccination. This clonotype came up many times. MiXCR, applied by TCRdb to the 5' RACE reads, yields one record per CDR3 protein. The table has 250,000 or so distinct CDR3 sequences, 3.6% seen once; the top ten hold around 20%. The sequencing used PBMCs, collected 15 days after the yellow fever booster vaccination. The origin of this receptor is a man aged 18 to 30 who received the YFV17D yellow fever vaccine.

CDR3 amino acids: CATRRARGNQPQHF. CDR3 sequence (DNA): TGTGCCACCAGACGCGCAAGGGGCAATCAGCCCCAGCATTTT. This chain connects TRBV15 to TRBJ1-5; the D is unclear. The CDR3 sequence is 14 residues long. Germline V gene lookup returns CDR1 LNHNV and CDR2 YYDKDF (reference sequence). With 6 bases removed from V and 2 bases from J, the gap between germline ends came to 11 bases.